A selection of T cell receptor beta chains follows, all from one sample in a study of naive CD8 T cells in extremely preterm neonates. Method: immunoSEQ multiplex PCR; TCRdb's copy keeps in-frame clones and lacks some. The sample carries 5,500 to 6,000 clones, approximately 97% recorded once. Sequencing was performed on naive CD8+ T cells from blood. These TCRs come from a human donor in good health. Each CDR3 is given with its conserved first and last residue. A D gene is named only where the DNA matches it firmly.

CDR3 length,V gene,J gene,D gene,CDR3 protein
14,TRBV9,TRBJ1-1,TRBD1,CASSVRGLNTEAFF
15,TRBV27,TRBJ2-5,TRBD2,CASRGLAGGPGTQYF
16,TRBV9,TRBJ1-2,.,CASSGGEAVRIYGYTF
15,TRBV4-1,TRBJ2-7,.,CASSHPAQGFYEQYF
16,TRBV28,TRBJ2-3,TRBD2,CASGTSGGGGINTQYF
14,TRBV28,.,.,CASRSARDAYEQYF
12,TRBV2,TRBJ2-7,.,CATTSSSHEQYF
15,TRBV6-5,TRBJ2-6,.,CASSLDRAGANVLTF
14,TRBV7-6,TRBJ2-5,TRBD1,CASKPGTGGETQYF
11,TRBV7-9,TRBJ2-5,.,CASRGGGTQYF
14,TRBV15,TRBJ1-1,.,CALRDWRGNTEAFF
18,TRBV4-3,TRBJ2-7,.,CASSQDTFSGDPTYEQYF
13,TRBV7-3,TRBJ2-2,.,CASSYTNTGELFF
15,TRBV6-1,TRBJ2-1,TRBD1,CASSPRTGYYNEQFF
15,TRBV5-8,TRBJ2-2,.,CASSWRDSRAGELFF
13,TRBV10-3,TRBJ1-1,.,CAIGRGGGTEAFF
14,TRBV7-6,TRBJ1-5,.,CASSPGRGGQPQHF
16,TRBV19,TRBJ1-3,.,CASSKRRTDSGNTIYF
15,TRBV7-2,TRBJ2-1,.,CASSFRLGIINEQFF
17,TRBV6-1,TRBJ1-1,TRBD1,CASSAIQGAIVPTEAFF
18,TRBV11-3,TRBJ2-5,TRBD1,CASSSSFPSGQGLETQYF
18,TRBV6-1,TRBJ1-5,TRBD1,CASSDCRTGFICNQPQHF
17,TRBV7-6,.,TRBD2,CASSSNTGTSGSYEQYF
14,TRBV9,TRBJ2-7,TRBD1,CASSPGTGFYEQYF
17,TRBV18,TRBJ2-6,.,CASSFTIRGSGANVLTF
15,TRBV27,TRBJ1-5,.,CASGPVDRYNQPQHF
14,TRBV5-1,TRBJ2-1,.,CASRQAVPYNEQFF
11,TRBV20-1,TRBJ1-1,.,CSARARAEAFF
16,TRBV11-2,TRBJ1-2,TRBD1,CASRPTGTGGRYGYTF
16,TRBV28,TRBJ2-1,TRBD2,CASTSGGGGRYNEQFF
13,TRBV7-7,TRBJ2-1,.,CASSLSPRNEQFF
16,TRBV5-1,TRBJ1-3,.,CASSLAGGGPGNTIYF
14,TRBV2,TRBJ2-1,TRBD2,CASRVTSGGGEQFF
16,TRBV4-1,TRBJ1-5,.,CASSQGRGIGNQPQHF
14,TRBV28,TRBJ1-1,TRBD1,CASHTDRVRTEAFF
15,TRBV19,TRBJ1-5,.,CASSPQGYSNQPQHF
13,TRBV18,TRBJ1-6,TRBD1,CASSTTGVGPLHF
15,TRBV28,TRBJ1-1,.,CASSSWTEGRAEAFF
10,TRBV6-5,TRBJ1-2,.,CASKGFGYTF
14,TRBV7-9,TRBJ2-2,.,CASSLTGVAGELFF